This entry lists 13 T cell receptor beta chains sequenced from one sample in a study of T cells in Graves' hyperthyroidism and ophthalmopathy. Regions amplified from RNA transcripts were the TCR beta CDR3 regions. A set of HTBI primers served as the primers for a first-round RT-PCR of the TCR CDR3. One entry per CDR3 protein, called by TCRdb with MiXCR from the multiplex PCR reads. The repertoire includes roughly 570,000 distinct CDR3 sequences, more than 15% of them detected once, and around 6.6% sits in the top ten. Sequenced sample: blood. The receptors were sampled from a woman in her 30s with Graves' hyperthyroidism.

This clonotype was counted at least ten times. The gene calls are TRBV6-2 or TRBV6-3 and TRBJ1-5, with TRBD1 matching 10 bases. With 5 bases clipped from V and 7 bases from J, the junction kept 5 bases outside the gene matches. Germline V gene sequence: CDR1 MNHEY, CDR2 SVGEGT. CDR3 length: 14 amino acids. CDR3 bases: TGTGCCAGCAGTCCCTTGACAGGGGGCCAGCCCCAGCATTTT. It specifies CASSPLTGGQPQHF.

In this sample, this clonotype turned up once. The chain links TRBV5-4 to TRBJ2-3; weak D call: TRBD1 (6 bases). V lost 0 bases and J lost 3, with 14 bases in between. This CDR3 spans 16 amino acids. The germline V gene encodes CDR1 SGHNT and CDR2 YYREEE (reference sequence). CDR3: CASSLGGRLGTDTQYF. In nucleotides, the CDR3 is TGTGCCAGCAGCTTGGGGGGGCGCTTGGGGACAGATACGCAGTATTTT. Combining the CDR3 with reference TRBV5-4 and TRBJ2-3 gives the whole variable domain ETGVTQSPTHLIKTRGQQVTLRCSSQSGHNTVSWYQQALGQGPQFIFQYYREEENGRGNFPPRFSGLQFPNYSSELNVNALELDDSALYLCASSLGGRLGTDTQYFGPGTRLTVL.

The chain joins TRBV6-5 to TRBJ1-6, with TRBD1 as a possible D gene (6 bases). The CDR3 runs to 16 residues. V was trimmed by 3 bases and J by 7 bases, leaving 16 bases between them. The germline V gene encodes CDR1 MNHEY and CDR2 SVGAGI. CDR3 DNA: TGTGCCAGCAGTTATATACAGGGCAGGCAAAATTCACCCCTCCACTTT. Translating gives CASSYIQGRQNSPLHF.

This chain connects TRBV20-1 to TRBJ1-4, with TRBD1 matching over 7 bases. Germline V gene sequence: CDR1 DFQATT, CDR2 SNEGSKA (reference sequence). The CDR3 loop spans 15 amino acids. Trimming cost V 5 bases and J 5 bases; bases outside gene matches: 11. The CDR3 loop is CSAPHPGTENEKLFF. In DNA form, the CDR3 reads TGCAGTGCTCCTCACCCCGGGACAGAGAATGAAAAACTGTTTTTT.

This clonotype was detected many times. DNA for the CDR3: TGCAGTGCTCCCGACTGGGCTTCCTACGAGCAGTACTTC. Its translation is CSAPDWASYEQYF. V and J are TRBV20-1 and TRBJ2-7; D call uncertain. V was shortened by 5 bases and J by 1 base, with 12 bases between the two germline ends. CDR1 is DFQATT and CDR2 is SNEGSKA in the germline V gene (reference sequence). The CDR3 loop spans 13 amino acids.

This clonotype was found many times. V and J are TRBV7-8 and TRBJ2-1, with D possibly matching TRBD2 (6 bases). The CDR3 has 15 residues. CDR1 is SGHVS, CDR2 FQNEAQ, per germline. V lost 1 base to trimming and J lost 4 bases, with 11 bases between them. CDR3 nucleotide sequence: TGTGCCAGCAGCTTAGAGTCTAGCGTTTACAATGAGCAGTTCTTC. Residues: CASSLESSVYNEQFF.

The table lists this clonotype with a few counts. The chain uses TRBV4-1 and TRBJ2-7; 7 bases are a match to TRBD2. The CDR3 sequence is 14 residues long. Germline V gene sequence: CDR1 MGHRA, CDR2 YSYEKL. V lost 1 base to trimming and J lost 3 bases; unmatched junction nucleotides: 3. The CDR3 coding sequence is TGCGCCAGCAGCCAAGTCGTAGCGGGCTACGAGCAGTACTTC. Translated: CASSQVVAGYEQYF.

The CDR3 DNA follows: TGTGCCAGCAGTTACGCGACAGGGGATAACGAGCAGTACTTC. This translates into CASSYATGDNEQYF. The chain has TRBV27 and TRBJ2-7, with TRBD1 matching 8 bases. The CDR3 has 14 residues. With 4 bases clipped from V and 5 bases from J, the junction kept 7 bases outside the gene matches. Germline V gene lookup returns CDR1 MNHEY and CDR2 SMNVEV (reference sequence).

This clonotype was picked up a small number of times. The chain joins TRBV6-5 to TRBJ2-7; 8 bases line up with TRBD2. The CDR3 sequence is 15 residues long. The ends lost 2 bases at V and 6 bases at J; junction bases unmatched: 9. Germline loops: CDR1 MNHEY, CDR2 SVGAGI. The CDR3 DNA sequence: TGTGCCAGCAGTTACGATAGCGGGACCTCAGGCGAGCAGTACTTC. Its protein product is CASSYDSGTSGEQYF.

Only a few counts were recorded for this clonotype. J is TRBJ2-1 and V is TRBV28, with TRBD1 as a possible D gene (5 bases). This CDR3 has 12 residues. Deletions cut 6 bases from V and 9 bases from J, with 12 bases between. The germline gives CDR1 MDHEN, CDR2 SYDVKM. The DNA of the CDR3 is TGTGCCAGCAGACCAGGGTACGGTGAGCAGTTCTTC. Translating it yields CASRPGYGEQFF.

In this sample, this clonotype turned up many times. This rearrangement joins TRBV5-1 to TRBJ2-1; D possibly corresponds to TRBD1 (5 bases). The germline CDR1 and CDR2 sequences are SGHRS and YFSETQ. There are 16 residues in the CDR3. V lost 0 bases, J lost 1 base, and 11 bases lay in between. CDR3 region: CASSLGAGRSYNEQFF. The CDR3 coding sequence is TGCGCCAGCAGCTTGGGGGCAGGGCGGTCCTACAATGAGCAGTTCTTC.

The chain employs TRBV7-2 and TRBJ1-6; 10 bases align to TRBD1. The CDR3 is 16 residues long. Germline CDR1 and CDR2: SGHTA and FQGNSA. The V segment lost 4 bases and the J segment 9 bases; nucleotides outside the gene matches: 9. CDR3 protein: CASSSSMGQGISPLHF. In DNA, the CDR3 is TGTGCCAGCAGCTCGTCTATGGGACAGGGGATTTCACCCCTCCACTTT.

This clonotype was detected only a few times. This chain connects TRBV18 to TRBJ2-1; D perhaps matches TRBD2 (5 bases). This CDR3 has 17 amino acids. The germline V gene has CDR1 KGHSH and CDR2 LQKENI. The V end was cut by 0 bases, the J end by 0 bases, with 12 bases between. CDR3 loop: CASSPPLALGSYNEQFF. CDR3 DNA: TGTGCCAGCTCACCACCTCTAGCCCTCGGCTCCTACAATGAGCAGTTCTTC.